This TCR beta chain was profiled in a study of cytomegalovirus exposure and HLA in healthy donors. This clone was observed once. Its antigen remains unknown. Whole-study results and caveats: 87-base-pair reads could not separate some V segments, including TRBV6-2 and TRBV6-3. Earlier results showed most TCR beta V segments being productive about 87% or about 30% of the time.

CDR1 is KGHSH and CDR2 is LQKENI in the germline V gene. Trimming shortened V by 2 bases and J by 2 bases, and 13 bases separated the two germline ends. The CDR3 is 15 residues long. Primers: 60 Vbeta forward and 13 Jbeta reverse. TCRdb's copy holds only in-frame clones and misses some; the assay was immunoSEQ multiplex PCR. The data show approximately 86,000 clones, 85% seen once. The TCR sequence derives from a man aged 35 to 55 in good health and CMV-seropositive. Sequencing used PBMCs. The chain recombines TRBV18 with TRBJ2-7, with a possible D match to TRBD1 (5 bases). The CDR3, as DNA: TGTGCCAGCTCACCAGGTACAGGTCTCACCTACGAGCAGTACTTC. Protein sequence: CASSPGTGLTYEQYF.